Shown below are 2 T cell receptor beta chains from a single sample sequenced in a study of cytomegalovirus exposure and HLA in healthy donors. The PCR contained 60 Vbeta and 13 Jbeta primers. The protocol was immunoSEQ multiplex PCR, while the TCRdb copy is restricted to in-frame clones and leaves out a portion. The table records tens of thousands of clones, 80% to 90% of them present only once. Sequenced sample: PBMCs. The origin of the receptors is a woman in her twenties or thirties in good health and CMV-seronegative.

The chain joins TRBV29-1 to TRBJ1-1; weak D call: TRBD1 (6 bases). CDR1 SQVTM and CDR2 ANQGSEA come from the germline V gene. V was pared by 7 bases and J by 4 bases, with 13 bases between. The CDR3 runs to 12 residues. The CDR3 loop is CSAPTGSTEAFF. Written as DNA, the CDR3 is TGCAGCGCCCCCACAGGGAGCACTGAAGCTTTCTTT.

The chain combines TRBV11-3 with TRBJ1-2; maybe TRBD1 (5 bases). V was cut by 3 bases and J by 3 bases, with 8 bases left in between. This CDR3 has 13 amino acids. Germline V CDR1 and CDR2: SGHNT, YENEEA. CDR3 DNA sequence: TGTGCCAGCAGCTTCGGGGGGGACTATGGCTACACCTTC. Its protein product is CASSFGGDYGYTF. The full variable domain, its missing parts supplied by reference TRBV11-3 and TRBJ1-2, is EAGVVQSPRYKIIEKKQPVAFWCNPISGHNTLYWYLQNLGQGPELLIRYENEEAVDDSQLPKDRFSAERLKGVDSTLKIQPAELGDSAVYLCASSFGGDYGYTFGSGTRLTVV.